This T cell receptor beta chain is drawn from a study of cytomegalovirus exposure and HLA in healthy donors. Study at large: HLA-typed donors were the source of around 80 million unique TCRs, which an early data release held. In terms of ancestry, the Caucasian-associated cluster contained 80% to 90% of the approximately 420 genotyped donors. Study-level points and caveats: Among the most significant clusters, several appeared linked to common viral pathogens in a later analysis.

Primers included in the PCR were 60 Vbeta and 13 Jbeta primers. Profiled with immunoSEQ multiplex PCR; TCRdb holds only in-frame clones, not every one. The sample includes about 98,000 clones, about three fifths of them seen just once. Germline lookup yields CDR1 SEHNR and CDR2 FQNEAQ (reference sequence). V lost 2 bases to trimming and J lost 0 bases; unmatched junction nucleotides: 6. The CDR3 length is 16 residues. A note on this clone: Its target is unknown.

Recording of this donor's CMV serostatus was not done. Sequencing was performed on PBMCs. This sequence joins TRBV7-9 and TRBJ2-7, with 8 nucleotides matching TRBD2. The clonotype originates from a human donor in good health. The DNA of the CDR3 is TGTGCCAGCAGCTTACCAGCGGGAGAGGTCTCCTACGAGCAGTACTTC. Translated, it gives CASSLPAGEVSYEQYF.